This TCR beta chain was captured in a study of CD4 T cells in relation to SARS-CoV-2 and coronaviruses. The unexposed donors gave CD4+ T cells in 2011-2018, prior to COVID-19. After approximately 10 days of culture, CD4+ T cells were isolated. Some clones are missing from TCRdb's copy, which holds only in-frame ones; the method was immunoSEQ multiplex PCR. The repertoire includes roughly 30,000 clones, about 80% of them detected once, and roughly 25% sits in the top ten. About this clone itself: Its cognate antigen is unknown.

Germline V gene data show CDR1 as LGHDT and CDR2 as YNNKEL (reference sequence). Trimming shortened V by 4 bases and J by 0 bases, and 14 bases separated the two germline ends. The CDR3 loop spans 16 amino acids. Sequences were obtained from CD4+ T cells from PBMCs, cultured in vitro. This clonotype was obtained from a human donor in good health. The chain recombines TRBV3-1 (or the pseudogene TRBV3-2) with TRBJ2-3; D uncertain. CDR3 loop: CASSLWGGSSTDTQYF. DNA for the CDR3: TGTGCCAGCAGCCTTTGGGGTGGGTCTAGCACAGATACGCAGTATTTT.